These 17 T cell receptor beta chains originate from one sample sequenced in a study of molecular identifiers for immune sequencing clone quantification. TCRdb re-analysed the PCR reads in MiXCR, keeping a single row per CDR3 protein. Found here are under 350,000 distinct CDR3 sequences, about 22% of them singletons; the top ten hold approximately 0.74%. Sequencing was done on a sample of naive CD8+ T cells from blood, with Jurkat cell RNA spiked in. Subset meaning: FACS-sorted CD8+CD4-CCR7+CD45RA+ naive T cells. The receptors stem from a human donor in good health. Some libraries in this study had Jurkat cell RNA spiked in.

In the case of this clonotype: The conserved phenylalanine or tryptophan normally closing the CDR3 is absent here, so this likely arose from a read error. V is TRBV27 and J is TRBJ1-4; TRBD1 aligns across 10 bases. Germline assignment: CDR1 MNHEY and CDR2 SMNVEV (reference sequence). This CDR3 has 14 residues. The V gene end was trimmed by 5 bases and the J gene end by 14 bases; junction bases not matched to a gene: 11. CDR3 sequence: CASSPGQGYECLFV. CDR3 DNA: TGTGCCAGCAGTCCGGGACAGGGGTATGAATGCCTGTTTGTT.

There are many counts of this clonotype. The V and J genes are TRBV19 and TRBJ1-4; D not certain. The CDR3 has 14 amino acids. The germline V and J ends were trimmed by 3 bases and 8 bases, with 13 bases remaining between them. The germline gives CDR1 LNHDA, CDR2 SQIVND (reference sequence). The CDR3 coding sequence is TGTGCCAGTAGTATCGGATGGGTGAGCGAAAAACTGTTTTTT. Translating gives CASSIGWVSEKLFF.

In this sample, this clonotype turned up a few times. The chain employs TRBV13 and TRBJ2-7; no reliable D call. Trimming removed 4 bases at V and 3 bases at J, with 16 bases between. There are 15 residues in the CDR3. From germline, CDR1 is PRHDT and CDR2 FYEKMQ (reference sequence). CDR3 protein: CASSSLSFGVYEQYF. Here the CDR3 DNA reads TGTGCCAGCAGCTCCCTAAGTTTTGGGGTCTACGAGCAGTACTTC.

This clonotype was recorded once. The chain has TRBV4-3 and TRBJ2-7; D not certain. The CDR3 extends over 17 amino acids. Germline assignment: CDR1 LGHNA and CDR2 YSLEER. Trimming pared 4 bases from V and 0 bases from J, leaving 19 bases between. This chain's CDR3 is CASSRDSRSPSSYEQYF. As DNA, the CDR3 is TGCGCCAGCAGCCGAGATAGCAGGAGTCCTAGCTCCTACGAGCAGTACTTC.

This clonotype was observed a few times. The gene calls are TRBV12-3 or TRBV12-4 and TRBJ2-5; D is unresolved. The CDR3 is made up of 13 amino acids. The V and J ends lost 6 bases and 5 bases respectively, with 13 bases between them. CDR3 residues: CASSPPVAETQYF. CDR3 nucleotide sequence: TGTGCCAGCAGCCCTCCCGTGGCCGAGACCCAGTACTTC.

At least ten counts were recorded for this clonotype. V is TRBV27 and J is TRBJ1-5; D is undetermined. The V end lost 5 bases, the J end lost 2 bases, and 10 bases lay between the germline ends. The germline V gene encodes CDR1 MNHEY and CDR2 SMNVEV (reference sequence). This CDR3 has 14 amino acids. The CDR3 DNA reads as TGTGCCAGCAGTCCCCGACGGGGCAATCAGCCCCAGCATTTT. It codes for CASSPRRGNQPQHF.

This clonotype appeared many times. V and J are TRBV5-6 and TRBJ1-2; no definite D call. This CDR3 contains 14 residues. Germline CDR1 and CDR2: SGHDT and YYEEEE. Trimming stripped 4 bases from V and 2 bases from J, with 12 bases between. CDR3 protein: CASSIEGLNYGYTF. The CDR3 region has the DNA TGTGCCAGCAGCATCGAAGGGTTGAACTATGGCTACACCTTC.

This clonotype was counted ten times or more. The chain has TRBV12-3 or TRBV12-4 and TRBJ2-7; 9 bases match TRBD1. Trimming took 5 bases from V and 2 from J; bases not matched to a gene: 4. The CDR3 consists of 14 residues. Here the CDR3 reads CASSGTGTTYEQYF. The CDR3 nucleotides read TGTGCCAGCAGTGGGACAGGGACCACCTACGAGCAGTACTTC.

This clonotype was counted between two and nine times. The chain links TRBV12-5 to TRBJ2-7; D remains ambiguous. Trimming took off 8 bases at V and 3 bases at J, with 14 bases between the two ends. The germline CDR1 and CDR2 sequences are LGHNT and FRNRAP. The CDR3 spans 13 residues. CDR3 residues: CASSGPPYYEQYF. DNA of the CDR3: TGTGCTAGTTCAGGCCCCCCCTACTACGAGCAGTACTTC.

CDR3 bases: TGCGCCAGCAGCCAAGATATGGCGGGGGGCCGGGCAGATACGCAGTATTTT. This translates into CASSQDMAGGRADTQYF. The V and J genes are TRBV4-3 and TRBJ2-3; 8 nucleotides agree with TRBD2. Germline CDR1 LGHNA, CDR2 YSLEER. V lost 0 bases and J lost 4; bases outside the gene matches: 9. The CDR3 length is 17 residues.

This clonotype was found many times. This chain uses TRBV24-1 with TRBJ2-1, with 9 bases aligning to TRBD1. The germline CDR1 and CDR2 sequences are KGHDR and SFDVKD. The CDR3 sequence is 18 residues long. Unmatched junction bases numbered 15, after V lost 5 bases and J lost 5 bases. The CDR3 DNA follows: TGTGCCACCAGTGCCACCATTCAGGACAGGGGAGGGGACAATGAGCAGTTCTTC. Translated, it gives CATSATIQDRGGDNEQFF.

This clonotype was observed many times. The CDR3 reads CASSPELGGTNTGELFF. The CDR3 nucleotides are TGTGCCAGCAGTCCAGAATTGGGGGGTACGAACACCGGGGAGCTGTTTTTT. V is TRBV12-3 or TRBV12-4 and J is TRBJ2-2; maybe TRBD2 (6 bases). V was cut by 5 bases and J by 0 bases, with 16 bases left in between. The CDR3 covers 17 residues.

The chain has TRBV11-2 and TRBJ2-3; 10 nucleotides agree with TRBD1. Germline CDR1 SGHAT, CDR2 FQNNGV. This CDR3 is 17 amino acids long. J gave up 1 base and V 2 bases, and 6 bases lay outside the gene matches. CDR3 protein: CASSLTRTGGGTDTQYF. CDR3 DNA: TGTGCCAGCAGCTTAACTCGGACAGGGGGAGGCACAGATACGCAGTATTTT. Full variable domain (outside the CDR3, taken from reference TRBV11-2 and TRBJ2-3): EAGVAQSPRYKIIEKRQSVAFWCNPISGHATLYWYQQILGQGPKLLIQFQNNGVVDDSQLPKDRFSAERLKGVDSTLKIQPAKLEDSAVYLCASSLTRTGGGTDTQYFGPGTRLTVL.

V gene TRBV14 combines with J gene TRBJ1-1, with D hard to call. Germline loops: CDR1 SGHDN, CDR2 FVKESK. There are 15 residues in the CDR3. The V end was cut by 0 bases, the J end by 1 base, with 9 bases between. CDR3 coding DNA: TGTGCCAGCAGCCAAGAAATGAACCCGAACACTGAAGCTTTCTTT. Translating gives CASSQEMNPNTEAFF.

This clonotype was counted a few times. The rearrangement joins TRBV12-3 or TRBV12-4 to TRBJ2-3; 11 nucleotides line up with TRBD2. Germline trimming cut 4 bases from V and 5 bases from J; bases unmatched to any gene: 5. The length of the CDR3 is 15 residues. The CDR3 protein is CASSYSGGAIDTQYF. The CDR3, as DNA: TGTGCCAGCAGTTATAGCGGGGGGGCGATAGATACGCAGTATTTT.

The sample holds a few counts of this clonotype. This chain connects TRBV13 to TRBJ1-2, with D perhaps matching TRBD1 (6 bases). CDR3 length: 14 amino acids. Germline V CDR1 and CDR2: PRHDT, FYEKMQ (reference sequence). The germline V and J ends were trimmed by 2 bases and 6 bases, with 13 bases remaining between them. CDR3 sequence reads: CASSLSGAGHGYTF. The CDR3 coding sequence is TGTGCCAGCAGCTTATCAGGGGCCGGGCATGGCTACACCTTC.

As concerns this clonotype: This clone may be a read error of a much larger clone one base away. The rearrangement joins TRBV7-9 to TRBJ2-3; 7 nucleotides match TRBD1. The germline gives CDR1 SEHNR, CDR2 FQNEAQ (reference sequence). The length of the CDR3 is 14 residues. V gave up 1 base and J gave up 10 bases; unmatched junction bases: 8. CDR3 DNA sequence: TGTGCCAGCAGCTTAGGGTGGTCCGGGACAGCGCAGTATTTT. Translated, it gives CASSLGWSGTAQYF.